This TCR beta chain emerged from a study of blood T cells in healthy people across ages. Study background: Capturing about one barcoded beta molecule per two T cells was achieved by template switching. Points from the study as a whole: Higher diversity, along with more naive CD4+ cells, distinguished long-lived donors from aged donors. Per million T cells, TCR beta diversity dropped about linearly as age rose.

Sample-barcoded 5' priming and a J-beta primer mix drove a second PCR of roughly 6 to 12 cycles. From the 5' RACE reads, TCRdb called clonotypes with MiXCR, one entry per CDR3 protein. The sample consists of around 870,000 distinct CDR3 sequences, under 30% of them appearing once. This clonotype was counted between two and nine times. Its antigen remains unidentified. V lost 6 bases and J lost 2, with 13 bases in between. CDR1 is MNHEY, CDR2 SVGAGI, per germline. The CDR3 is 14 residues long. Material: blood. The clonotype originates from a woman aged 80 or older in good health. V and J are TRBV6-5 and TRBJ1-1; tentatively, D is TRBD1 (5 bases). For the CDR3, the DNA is TGTGCCAGCAGCCCAGTGGGGACTAACACTGAAGCTTTCTTT. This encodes CASSPVGTNTEAFF.